The clone carrying this TCR beta chain was seen repeatedly, ten times or more. This sample stems from a study of blood T cell repertoires in COVID-19. The wider study: Donors in the United States, Italy and Spain gave samples during acute or convalescent COVID-19. PBMCs, B-cell-depleted T cells, or T cells were the source of the cDNA or gDNA that made up the material.

The CDR3 sequence is 16 residues long. Per the original data handling: Researchers report that nucleated cell counts were estimated from reference gene primer amplification. Produced via immunoSEQ multiplex PCR; TCRdb's table is partial and in-frame only. V, J and clone size are taken as reported in that table, and D and trimming were inferred from the DNA itself. The sample lists approximately 100,000 clones, around 80% occurring once. This chain connects TRBV21-1 to TRBJ1-3; no DNA check was done on the table's D call, TRBD1. TRBV21-1 is designated a pseudogene. Sequencing was done on a sample of peripheral blood. The clonotype was recovered from a man between 65 and 79 years old with acute or convalescent COVID-19. The CDR3 region has the DNA TGTGCCAGCAGCAGCCGACCCACAGGGGAAGGAAACACCATATATTTT. Translated: CASSSRPTGEGNTIYF.